These T cell receptor beta chains were read from a single sample in a study of breast tumors, draining lymph nodes, adjacent tissues. TCRdb called the multiplex PCR reads again in MiXCR, with one record for every CDR3 protein. Among over 150,000 distinct CDR3 sequences listed, 30% to 35% were seen once. Sequencing used axillary lymph node tissue. These receptors came from a female donor with breast cancer. Some clones in this sample may be carry-over from other donors' samples. Both conserved end residues are part of each CDR3. Each record gives: J gene, clone size, D gene, V gene, CDR3 protein, CDR3 DNA. A D gene is named only where the DNA matches it firmly. Clone size appears in some rows only: once, few, many, or a class for an expanded clone.

j_gene: TRBJ2-7
abundance: few
d_gene: TRBD1
v_gene: TRBV6-6
CDR3aa: CASRPGGRSYEQYF
CDR3nt: TGTGCCAGTAGGCCAGGGGGCCGGTCCTACGAGCAGTACTTC

j_gene: TRBJ1-5
abundance: many
d_gene: .
v_gene: TRBV2
CDR3aa: CASNMDTENQPQHF
CDR3nt: TGTGCCAGCAACATGGACACGGAAAATCAGCCCCAGCATTTT

j_gene: TRBJ2-5
abundance: few
d_gene: .
v_gene: TRBV28
CDR3aa: CASRGPYQETQYF
CDR3nt: TGTGCCAGCAGGGGACCGTACCAAGAGACCCAGTACTTC

j_gene: TRBJ1-4
abundance: .
d_gene: TRBD1
v_gene: TRBV10-3
CDR3aa: CAISVPGQPTSTNEKLFF
CDR3nt: TGTGCCATCAGTGTGCCGGGACAGCCGACCTCAACTAATGAAAAACTGTTTTTT

j_gene: TRBJ1-3
abundance: many
d_gene: .
v_gene: TRBV7-8
CDR3aa: CASSRGDGNTIYF
CDR3nt: TGTGCCAGCAGCCGGGGGGATGGAAACACCATATATTTT

j_gene: TRBJ2-3
abundance: many
d_gene: .
v_gene: TRBV19
CDR3aa: CASSIAKEGVGTDTQYF
CDR3nt: TGTGCCAGTAGTATAGCCAAAGAGGGGGTTGGCACAGATACGCAGTATTTT

j_gene: TRBJ1-4
abundance: many
d_gene: .
v_gene: TRBV2
CDR3aa: CASSEADGYPPTNEKLFF
CDR3nt: TGTGCCAGCAGTGAAGCGGACGGATACCCACCAACTAATGAAAAACTGTTTTTT

j_gene: TRBJ2-7
abundance: many
d_gene: TRBD1
v_gene: TRBV11-2
CDR3aa: CASSLEQGAYEQYF
CDR3nt: TGTGCCAGCAGCTTAGAACAGGGGGCTTACGAGCAGTACTTC

j_gene: TRBJ2-7
abundance: .
d_gene: .
v_gene: TRBV25-1
CDR3aa: CATHRRGRDLYEQCF
CDR3nt: TGTGCCACCCACCGCCGGGGCAGGGACCTATACGAGCAGTGCTTC

j_gene: TRBJ1-1
abundance: few
d_gene: .
v_gene: TRBV7-8
CDR3aa: CASSLAFTAGGGFF
CDR3nt: TGTGCCAGCAGCTTAGCTTTTACGGCAGGCGGTGGTTTCTTT

j_gene: TRBJ1-6
abundance: few
d_gene: TRBD1
v_gene: TRBV25-1
CDR3aa: CASSAWDSLDSYNSPLHF
CDR3nt: TGTGCCAGCAGTGCCTGGGACAGCTTGGACTCCTATAATTCACCCCTCCACTTT

j_gene: TRBJ1-2
abundance: many
d_gene: TRBD1
v_gene: TRBV2
CDR3aa: CASSWGQDRDYGYTF
CDR3nt: TGTGCCAGCAGCTGGGGACAGGATCGCGACTATGGCTACACCTTC

j_gene: TRBJ2-1
abundance: many
d_gene: .
v_gene: TRBV30
CDR3aa: CAWSWGPKDEQFF
CDR3nt: TGTGCCTGGAGTTGGGGGCCGAAGGATGAGCAGTTCTTC

j_gene: TRBJ1-1
abundance: few
d_gene: .
v_gene: TRBV5-8
CDR3aa: CASSLEWGANTEAFF
CDR3nt: TGTGCCAGCAGCTTGGAGTGGGGGGCGAACACTGAAGCTTTCTTT

j_gene: TRBJ2-3
abundance: many
d_gene: TRBD2
v_gene: TRBV5-1
CDR3aa: CASSLSGGWSDTQYF
CDR3nt: TGCGCCAGCAGCTTGTCGGGGGGGTGGTCAGATACGCAGTATTTT

j_gene: TRBJ2-7
abundance: many
d_gene: TRBD1
v_gene: TRBV19
CDR3aa: CASSISGTGVDEQYF
CDR3nt: TGTGCCAGTAGTATATCCGGGACAGGGGTGGACGAGCAGTACTTC

j_gene: TRBJ2-1
abundance: many
d_gene: .
v_gene: TRBV20-1
CDR3aa: CSAGGRATSLYNEQFF
CDR3nt: TGCAGTGCCGGAGGCAGGGCGACTTCACTCTACAATGAGCAGTTCTTC

j_gene: TRBJ2-5
abundance: .
d_gene: .
v_gene: TRBV20-1
CDR3aa: CSARGVGGYTFGSGTQYF
CDR3nt: .

j_gene: TRBJ1-5
abundance: .
d_gene: .
v_gene: TRBV28
CDR3aa: CASSFGGPNQPQHF
CDR3nt: TGTGCCAGCAGTTTCGGCGGTCCCAATCAGCCCCAGCATTTT

j_gene: TRBJ2-3
abundance: few
d_gene: .
v_gene: TRBV3-2
CDR3aa: CASSPNAGTESTDTQYF
CDR3nt: TGTGCCAGCAGCCCGAACGCCGGGACAGAGAGCACAGATACGCAGTATTTT

j_gene: TRBJ2-5
abundance: .
d_gene: TRBD2
v_gene: TRBV5-1
CDR3aa: CASGSAGTSGGAETQYF
CDR3nt: TGCGCCAGCGGCTCGGCCGGGACTAGCGGGGGGGCGGAGACCCAGTACTTC

j_gene: TRBJ1-4
abundance: many
d_gene: .
v_gene: TRBV15
CDR3aa: CATSRSRPVGEEKLFF
CDR3nt: TGTGCCACCAGCAGAAGTCGGCCGGTAGGTGAAGAAAAACTGTTTTTT

j_gene: TRBJ2-5
abundance: .
d_gene: TRBD1
v_gene: TRBV5-5
CDR3aa: CASSQTGFGETQYF
CDR3nt: TGTGCCAGCAGCCAGACAGGGTTCGGAGAGACCCAGTACTTC

j_gene: TRBJ2-7
abundance: .
d_gene: TRBD2
v_gene: TRBV13
CDR3aa: CASSYPSGGNYEQYF
CDR3nt: TGTGCCAGCAGCTACCCTAGCGGGGGCAACTACGAGCAGTACTTC

j_gene: TRBJ2-2
abundance: many
d_gene: .
v_gene: TRBV9
CDR3aa: CASSVDWTVNTGELFF
CDR3nt: TGTGCCAGCAGCGTAGATTGGACTGTGAACACCGGGGAGCTGTTTTTT

j_gene: TRBJ1-2
abundance: many
d_gene: TRBD1
v_gene: TRBV14
CDR3aa: CASSQGQGYWYGYTF
CDR3nt: TGTGCCAGCAGCCAAGGACAGGGATACTGGTATGGCTACACCTTC

j_gene: TRBJ2-7
abundance: many
d_gene: .
v_gene: TRBV20-1
CDR3aa: CSARVPGDYEQYF
CDR3nt: TGCAGTGCTAGAGTGCCCGGGGACTACGAGCAGTACTTC

j_gene: TRBJ2-6
abundance: many
d_gene: .
v_gene: TRBV7-9
CDR3aa: CANSRGSGANVLTF
CDR3nt: TGTGCCAACAGCCGGGGGTCTGGGGCCAACGTCCTGACTTTC

j_gene: TRBJ1-5
abundance: many
d_gene: TRBD1
v_gene: TRBV4-1
CDR3aa: CASSQDVGTGHQPQHF
CDR3nt: TGCGCCAGCAGCCAAGATGTTGGGACAGGCCATCAGCCCCAGCATTTT

j_gene: TRBJ2-1
abundance: many
d_gene: TRBD1
v_gene: TRBV19
CDR3aa: CASKGGTGVENTEQFF
CDR3nt: TGTGCCAGTAAAGGGGGGACAGGGGTGGAGAACACTGAGCAGTTCTTC

j_gene: TRBJ2-7
abundance: many
d_gene: .
v_gene: TRBV11-3
CDR3aa: CASSPQGLGYEQYF
CDR3nt: TGTGCCAGCAGCCCCCAGGGATTGGGTTACGAGCAGTACTTC

j_gene: TRBJ2-7
abundance: many
d_gene: TRBD1
v_gene: TRBV7-8
CDR3aa: CASSLGLGGDSYEQYF
CDR3nt: TGTGCCAGCAGCTTAGGTTTAGGGGGCGACTCCTACGAGCAGTACTTC

j_gene: TRBJ1-2
abundance: few
d_gene: .
v_gene: TRBV27
CDR3aa: CASSSLGGVGGYTF
CDR3nt: TGTGCCAGCAGTTCGCTAGGGGGGGTGGGGGGCTACACCTTC

j_gene: TRBJ2-5
abundance: few
d_gene: TRBD2
v_gene: TRBV6-5
CDR3aa: CASIAAGGDQETQYF
CDR3nt: TGTGCCAGCATCGCGGCGGGAGGGGACCAAGAGACCCAGTACTTC

j_gene: TRBJ2-7
abundance: many
d_gene: TRBD2
v_gene: TRBV7-9
CDR3aa: CASVAGGLYEQYF
CDR3nt: TGTGCCAGCGTGGCGGGGGGCTTATACGAGCAGTACTTC

j_gene: TRBJ2-5
abundance: .
d_gene: TRBD1
v_gene: TRBV24-1
CDR3aa: CATSDTGQGRQQETQYF
CDR3nt: TGTGCCACCAGTGACACGGGACAGGGACGACAGCAAGAGACCCAGTACTTC

j_gene: TRBJ2-5
abundance: many
d_gene: .
v_gene: TRBV11-3
CDR3aa: CASSVTPTAGRETQYF
CDR3nt: TGTGCCAGCAGCGTAACCCCGACAGCGGGCCGAGAGACCCAGTACTTC

j_gene: TRBJ2-2
abundance: .
d_gene: .
v_gene: TRBV4-1
CDR3aa: CASSQSPGELFF
CDR3nt: TGTGCCAGCAGCCAAAGCCCAGGGGAGCTGTTTTTT

j_gene: TRBJ2-7
abundance: many
d_gene: TRBD2
v_gene: TRBV20-1
CDR3aa: CSARGTSGTYEQYF
CDR3nt: TGCAGTGCTAGAGGGACTAGCGGGACCTACGAGCAGTACTTC

j_gene: TRBJ1-5
abundance: many
d_gene: .
v_gene: TRBV20-1
CDR3aa: CSATRSAYSNQPQHF
CDR3nt: TGCAGTGCGACCAGATCCGCTTATAGCAATCAGCCCCAGCATTTT

j_gene: TRBJ1-4
abundance: many
d_gene: TRBD1
v_gene: TRBV6-1
CDR3aa: CASSEVGQGATNEKLFF
CDR3nt: TGTGCCAGCAGTGAAGTTGGACAGGGAGCAACTAATGAAAAACTGTTTTTT

j_gene: TRBJ2-7
abundance: many
d_gene: TRBD1
v_gene: TRBV6-5
CDR3aa: CASSYSRQGDYEQYF
CDR3nt: TGTGCCAGCAGTTACTCCAGACAGGGAGACTACGAGCAGTACTTC

j_gene: TRBJ2-5
abundance: many
d_gene: .
v_gene: TRBV7-2
CDR3aa: CASRLGAAPQETQYF
CDR3nt: TGTGCCAGCAGGTTAGGCGCAGCCCCCCAAGAGACCCAGTACTTC

j_gene: TRBJ2-2
abundance: .
d_gene: .
v_gene: TRBV7-9
CDR3aa: CASSFTPGELFF
CDR3nt: TGTGCCAGCAGCTTTACCCCCGGGGAGCTGTTTTTT

j_gene: TRBJ1-4
abundance: many
d_gene: .
v_gene: TRBV7-8
CDR3aa: CASRSGALGDHGKLFF
CDR3nt: TGTGCCAGCCGTTCGGGGGCGCTGGGCGACCACGGGAAACTGTTTTTT

j_gene: TRBJ2-3
abundance: few
d_gene: TRBD2
v_gene: TRBV5-4
CDR3aa: CASSLGVWSGGFSDTQYF
CDR3nt: TGTGCCAGCAGCTTGGGGGTTTGGAGCGGGGGGTTTTCAGATACGCAGTATTTT

j_gene: TRBJ1-2
abundance: many
d_gene: TRBD1
v_gene: TRBV6-5
CDR3aa: CASSYGTGEGYTF
CDR3nt: TGTGCCAGCAGTTACGGGACAGGGGAAGGCTACACCTTC

j_gene: TRBJ2-2
abundance: many
d_gene: TRBD1
v_gene: TRBV6-5
CDR3aa: CASLTGQGGTGELFF
CDR3nt: TGTGCCAGTCTTACGGGACAGGGGGGCACCGGGGAGCTGTTTTTT

j_gene: TRBJ2-3
abundance: many
d_gene: .
v_gene: TRBV9
CDR3aa: CASSVRDGLADTQYF
CDR3nt: TGTGCCAGCAGCGTAAGGGACGGGCTCGCAGATACGCAGTATTTT

j_gene: TRBJ1-4
abundance: .
d_gene: .
v_gene: TRBV19
CDR3aa: CASSILGGLNEKLFF
CDR3nt: TGTGCCAGTAGTATTTTGGGGGGGCTTAATGAAAAACTGTTTTTT

j_gene: TRBJ2-1
abundance: many
d_gene: TRBD1
v_gene: TRBV5-1
CDR3aa: CASSSGQAYNEQFF
CDR3nt: TGCGCCAGCAGCTCCGGACAGGCCTACAATGAGCAGTTCTTC

j_gene: TRBJ1-6
abundance: few
d_gene: .
v_gene: TRBV7-2
CDR3aa: CASSLVPQNSSHHF
CDR3nt: TGTGCCAGCAGCTTAGTGCCTCAGAATTCATCCCACCACTTT

j_gene: TRBJ1-6
abundance: .
d_gene: .
v_gene: TRBV15
CDR3aa: CATSRVAERNPPLHF
CDR3nt: TGTGCCACCAGCAGAGTTGCGGAGCGGAATCCACCCCTCCACTTT

j_gene: TRBJ2-7
abundance: .
d_gene: .
v_gene: TRBV29-1
CDR3aa: CSSPDLGYEQYF
CDR3nt: TGCAGCAGTCCGGACCTCGGCTACGAGCAGTACTTC

j_gene: TRBJ2-1
abundance: .
d_gene: TRBD1
v_gene: TRBV27
CDR3aa: CASSADRGGYNEQFF
CDR3nt: TGTGCCAGCAGTGCGGACAGGGGGGGCTACAATGAGCAGTTCTTC